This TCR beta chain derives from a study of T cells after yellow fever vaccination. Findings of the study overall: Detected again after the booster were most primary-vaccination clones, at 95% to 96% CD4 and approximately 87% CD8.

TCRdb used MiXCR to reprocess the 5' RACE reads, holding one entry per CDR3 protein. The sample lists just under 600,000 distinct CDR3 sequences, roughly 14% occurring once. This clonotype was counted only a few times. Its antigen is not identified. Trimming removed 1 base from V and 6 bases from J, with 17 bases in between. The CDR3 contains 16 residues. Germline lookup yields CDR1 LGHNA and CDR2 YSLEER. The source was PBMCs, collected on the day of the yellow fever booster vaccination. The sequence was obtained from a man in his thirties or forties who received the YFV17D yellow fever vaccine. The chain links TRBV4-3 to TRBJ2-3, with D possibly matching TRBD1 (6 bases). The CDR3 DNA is TGCGCCAGCAGCCAAGGGGGGCATATCAGTTCGGATACGCAGTATTTT. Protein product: CASSQGGHISSDTQYF.